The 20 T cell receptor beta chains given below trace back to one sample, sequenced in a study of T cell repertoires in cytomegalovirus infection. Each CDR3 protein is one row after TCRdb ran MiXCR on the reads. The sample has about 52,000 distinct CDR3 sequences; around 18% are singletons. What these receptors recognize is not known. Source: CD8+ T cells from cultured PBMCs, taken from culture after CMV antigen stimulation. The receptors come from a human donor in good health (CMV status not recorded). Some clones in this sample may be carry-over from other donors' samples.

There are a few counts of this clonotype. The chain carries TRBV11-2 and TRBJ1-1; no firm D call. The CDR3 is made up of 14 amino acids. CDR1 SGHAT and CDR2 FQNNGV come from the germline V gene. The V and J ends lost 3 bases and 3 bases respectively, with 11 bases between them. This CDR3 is CASSFIIGDTEAFF. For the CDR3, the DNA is TGTGCCAGCAGCTTCATCATAGGAGACACTGAAGCTTTCTTT.

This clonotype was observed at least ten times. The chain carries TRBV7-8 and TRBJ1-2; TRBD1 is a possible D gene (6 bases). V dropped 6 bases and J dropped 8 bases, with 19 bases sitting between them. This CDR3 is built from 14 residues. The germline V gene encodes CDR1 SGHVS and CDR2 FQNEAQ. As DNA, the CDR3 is TGTGCCAGCAGTTTTGGTTTGATCGGGGGCGGCTACACCTTC. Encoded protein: CASSFGLIGGGYTF.

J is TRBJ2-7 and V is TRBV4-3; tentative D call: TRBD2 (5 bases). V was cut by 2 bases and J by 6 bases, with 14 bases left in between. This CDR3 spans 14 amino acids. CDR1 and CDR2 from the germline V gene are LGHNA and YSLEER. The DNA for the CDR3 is TGCGCCAGCAGCCAATTCGCGGGCCAGGCCGAGCAGTACTTC. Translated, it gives CASSQFAGQAEQYF.

CDR3 protein: CSVQGGAVYTEAFF. Written as DNA, the CDR3 is TGCAGCGTTCAGGGCGGGGCCGTTTACACTGAAGCTTTCTTT. The V gene is TRBV29-1, the J gene TRBJ1-1; tentatively, D is TRBD1 (5 bases). The germline CDR1 and CDR2 sequences are SQVTM and ANQGSEA. V was trimmed by 5 bases and J by 3 bases, leaving 16 bases between them. The CDR3 length is 14 residues.

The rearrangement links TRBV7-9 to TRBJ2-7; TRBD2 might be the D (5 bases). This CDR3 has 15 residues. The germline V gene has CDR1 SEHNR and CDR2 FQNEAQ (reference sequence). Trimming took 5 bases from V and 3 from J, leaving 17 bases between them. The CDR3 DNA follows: TGTGCCAGCAGCGGGCGTTTCGCCGGGAACTACGAGCAGTACTTC. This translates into CASSGRFAGNYEQYF.

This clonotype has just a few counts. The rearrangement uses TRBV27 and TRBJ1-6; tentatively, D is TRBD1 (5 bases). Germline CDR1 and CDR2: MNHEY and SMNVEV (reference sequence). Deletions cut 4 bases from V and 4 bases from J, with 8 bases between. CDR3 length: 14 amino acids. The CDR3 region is CASSSQEYNSPLHF. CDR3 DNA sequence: TGTGCCAGCAGTTCACAGGAATATAATTCACCCCTCCACTTT.

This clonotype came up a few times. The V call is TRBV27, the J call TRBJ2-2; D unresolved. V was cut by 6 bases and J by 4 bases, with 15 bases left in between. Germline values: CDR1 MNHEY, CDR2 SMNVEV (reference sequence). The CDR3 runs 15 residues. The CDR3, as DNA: TGTGCCAGCAGGCAGCCCTTAGTGGGCACCGGGGAGCTGTTTTTT. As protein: CASRQPLVGTGELFF.

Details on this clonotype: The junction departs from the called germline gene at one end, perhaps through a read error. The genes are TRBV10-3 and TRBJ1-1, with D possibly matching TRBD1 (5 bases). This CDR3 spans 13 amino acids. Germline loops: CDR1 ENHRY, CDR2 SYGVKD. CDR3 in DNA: TGTGCCGTCAGTCGGCAGGGGAACACTGAAGCTTTCTTT. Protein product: CAVSRQGNTEAFF.

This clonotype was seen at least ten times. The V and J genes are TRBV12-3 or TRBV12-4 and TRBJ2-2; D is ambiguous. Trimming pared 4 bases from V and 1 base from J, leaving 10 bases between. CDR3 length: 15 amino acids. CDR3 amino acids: CASSSFLQNTGELFF. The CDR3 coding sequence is TGTGCCAGCAGTTCCTTCTTACAGAACACCGGGGAGCTGTTTTTT.

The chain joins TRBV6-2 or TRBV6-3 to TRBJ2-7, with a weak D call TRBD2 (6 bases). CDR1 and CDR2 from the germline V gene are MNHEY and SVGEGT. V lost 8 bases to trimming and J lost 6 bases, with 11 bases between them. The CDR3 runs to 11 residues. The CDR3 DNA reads TGTGCCAGCGGTCGGGGGTCCGAGCAGTACTTC. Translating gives CASGRGSEQYF.

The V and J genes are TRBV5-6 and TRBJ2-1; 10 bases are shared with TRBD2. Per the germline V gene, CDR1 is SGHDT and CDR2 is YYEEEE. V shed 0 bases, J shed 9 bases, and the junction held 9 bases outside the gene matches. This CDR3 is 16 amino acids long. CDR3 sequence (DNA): TGTGCCAGCAGCTTGGCCGTTAGCGGGAGGAAGATTGAGCAGTTCTTC. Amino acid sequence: CASSLAVSGRKIEQFF.

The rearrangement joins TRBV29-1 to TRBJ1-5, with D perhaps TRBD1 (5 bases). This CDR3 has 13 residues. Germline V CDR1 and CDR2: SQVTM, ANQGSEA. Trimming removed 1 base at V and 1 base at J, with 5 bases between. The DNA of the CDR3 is TGCAGCGTTGAAGGGGACAGCAATCAGCCCCAGCATTTT. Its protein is CSVEGDSNQPQHF.

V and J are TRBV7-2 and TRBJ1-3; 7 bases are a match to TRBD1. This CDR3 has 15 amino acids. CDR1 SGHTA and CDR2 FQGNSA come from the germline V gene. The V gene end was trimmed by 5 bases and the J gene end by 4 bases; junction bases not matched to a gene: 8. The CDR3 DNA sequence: TGTGCCAGCAGCGCCAGGACAGGCGGGGGAAACACCATATATTTT. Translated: CASSARTGGGNTIYF.

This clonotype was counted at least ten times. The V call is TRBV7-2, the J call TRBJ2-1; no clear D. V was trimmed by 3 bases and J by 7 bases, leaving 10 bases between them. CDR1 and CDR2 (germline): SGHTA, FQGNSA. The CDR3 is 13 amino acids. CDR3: CASSLDLGNEQFF. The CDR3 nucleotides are TGTGCCAGCAGCTTGGACCTGGGGAATGAGCAGTTCTTC.

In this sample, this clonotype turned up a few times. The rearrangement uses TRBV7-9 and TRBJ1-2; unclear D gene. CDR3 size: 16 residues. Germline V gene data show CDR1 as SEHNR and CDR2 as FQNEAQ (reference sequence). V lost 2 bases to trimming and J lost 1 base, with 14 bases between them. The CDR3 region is CASSLPQKQINYGYTF. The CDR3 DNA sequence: TGTGCCAGCAGCTTACCGCAAAAACAGATTAACTATGGCTACACCTTC.

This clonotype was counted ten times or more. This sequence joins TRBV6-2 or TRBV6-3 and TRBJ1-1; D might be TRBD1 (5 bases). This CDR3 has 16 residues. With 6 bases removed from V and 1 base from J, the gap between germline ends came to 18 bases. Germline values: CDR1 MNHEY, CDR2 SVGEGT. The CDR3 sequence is CASSYDPGRKNTEAFF. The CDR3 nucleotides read TGTGCCAGCAGCTACGATCCGGGGCGTAAGAACACTGAAGCTTTCTTT.

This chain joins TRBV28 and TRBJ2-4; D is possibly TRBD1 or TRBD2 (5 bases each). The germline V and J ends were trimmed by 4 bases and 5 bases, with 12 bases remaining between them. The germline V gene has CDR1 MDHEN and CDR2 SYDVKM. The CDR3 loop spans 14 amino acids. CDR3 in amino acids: CASSSSGPENIQYF. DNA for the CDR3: TGTGCCAGCAGTTCATCGGGACCAGAAAACATTCAGTACTTC.

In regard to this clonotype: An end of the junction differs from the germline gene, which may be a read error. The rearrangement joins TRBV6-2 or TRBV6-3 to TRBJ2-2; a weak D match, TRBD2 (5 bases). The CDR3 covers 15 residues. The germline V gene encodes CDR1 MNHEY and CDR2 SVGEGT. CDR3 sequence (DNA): TGTGCCACCAAAACTGGACTTGCGACCACCGGGGAGCTGGTTTTT. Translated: CATKTGLATTGELVF.

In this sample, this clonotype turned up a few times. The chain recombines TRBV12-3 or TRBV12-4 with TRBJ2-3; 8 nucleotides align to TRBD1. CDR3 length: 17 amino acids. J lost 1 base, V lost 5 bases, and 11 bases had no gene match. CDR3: CASSRHQGAFGTDTQYF. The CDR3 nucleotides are TGTGCCAGCAGTCGCCATCAGGGGGCATTTGGCACAGATACGCAGTATTTT.

This chain's CDR3 is CSASTVGGYGYTF. The CDR3 nucleotides are TGCAGTGCTAGTACGGTTGGAGGCTATGGCTACACCTTC. The chain links TRBV20-1 to TRBJ1-2; D gene unclear. From germline, CDR1 is DFQATT and CDR2 SNEGSKA (reference sequence). Deletions cut 3 bases from V and 4 bases from J, with 12 bases between. This CDR3 region has 13 residues.